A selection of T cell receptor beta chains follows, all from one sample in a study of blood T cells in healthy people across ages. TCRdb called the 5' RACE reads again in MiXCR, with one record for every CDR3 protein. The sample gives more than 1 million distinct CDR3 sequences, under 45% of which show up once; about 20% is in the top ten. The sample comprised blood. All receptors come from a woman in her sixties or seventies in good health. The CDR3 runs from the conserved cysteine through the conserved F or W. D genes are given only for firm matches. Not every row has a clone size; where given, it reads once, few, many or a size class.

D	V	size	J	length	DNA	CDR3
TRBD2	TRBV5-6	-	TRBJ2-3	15	TGTGCCAGCAGCTTGGGACTAGCGCCAACAGATACGCAGTATTTT	CASSLGLAPTDTQYF
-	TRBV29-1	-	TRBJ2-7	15	TGCAGCGTTGAATTACGAGGGCAGAAACCCTACGAGCAGTACTTC	CSVELRGQKPYEQYF
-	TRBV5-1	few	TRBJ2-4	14	TGCGCCAGCAGCGTCAGGGTAGGGGTTGACATTCAGTACTTC	CASSVRVGVDIQYF
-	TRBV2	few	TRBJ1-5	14	TGTGCCAGCAGCGACGACGGTAGCAATCAGCCCCAGCATTTT	CASSDDGSNQPQHF
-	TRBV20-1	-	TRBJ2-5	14	TGCAGTGCTAGAATAGCGAGGGGGGGAGAGACCCAGTACTTC	CSARIARGGETQYF
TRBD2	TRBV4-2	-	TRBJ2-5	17	TGTGCCAGCAGCCAACGGGGGACTAGTATTGATCAAGAGACCCAGTACTTC	CASSQRGTSIDQETQYF
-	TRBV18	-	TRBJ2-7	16	TGTGCCAGCTCACCGCGGGACGGATTGAGCTCCTACGAGCAGTACTTC	CASSPRDGLSSYEQYF
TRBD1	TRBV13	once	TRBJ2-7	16	TGTGCCAGCAGCTTAGAAGCAGGGGGTGATCACAATGAGCAGTACTTC	CASSLEAGGDHNEQYF
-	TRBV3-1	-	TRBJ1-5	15	TGTGCCAGCAGCCAAGGAAGGGGGGCCAATCAGCCCCAGCATTTT	CASSQGRGANQPQHF
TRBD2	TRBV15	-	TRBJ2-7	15	TGTGCCACCAGCAGAGGGACTAGCGGGAGCTACGAGCAGTACTTC	CATSRGTSGSYEQYF
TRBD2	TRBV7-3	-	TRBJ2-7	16	TGTACCAGCAGCTTAATACTCACTAGCGGGACCTACGAGCAGTACTTC	CTSSLILTSGTYEQYF
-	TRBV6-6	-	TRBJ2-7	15	TGTGCCAGCAGTTACTCGCGGTTGCGGGAAGGCGAGCAGTACTTC	CASSYSRLREGEQYF
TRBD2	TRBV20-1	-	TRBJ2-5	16	TGCAGTGCCCCGCGGGGCGGGGGGCGAAGGAAAGAGACCCAGTACTTC	CSAPRGGGRRKETQYF
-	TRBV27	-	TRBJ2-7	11	TGTGCCAGCGGGGCCCTTAACAAGCAGTACTTC	CASGALNKQYF
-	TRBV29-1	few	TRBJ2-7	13	TGCAGCGTTGTGGAAGTTCTAGGCTACGAGCAGTACTTC	CSVVEVLGYEQYF
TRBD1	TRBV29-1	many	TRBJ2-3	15	TGCAGCGCCCGGCCGAACAGGGGTAGCACAGATACGCAGTATTTT	CSARPNRGSTDTQYF
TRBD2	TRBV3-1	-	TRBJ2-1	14	TGTGCCAGCAGTGGGGCGGGAGCCCTGAATGAGCAGTTCTTC	CASSGAGALNEQFF
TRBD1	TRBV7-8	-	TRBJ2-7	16	TGTGCCAGCAGCTTAGCGCGGGACAGGGTCCGCTACGAGCAGTACTTC	CASSLARDRVRYEQYF
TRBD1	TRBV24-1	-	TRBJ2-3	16	TGTGCCACCAGTGATTTGGGGACAGGTGGGGTCGATACGCAGTATTTT	CATSDLGTGGVDTQYF
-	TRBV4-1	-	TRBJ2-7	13	TGCGCCAGCAGCCAAGATATCCCCTACGAGCAGTACTTC	CASSQDIPYEQYF
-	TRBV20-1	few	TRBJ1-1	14	TGCAGTGCTAGAGTGGCAGGGGTGACCACTGAAGCTTTCTTT	CSARVAGVTTEAFF
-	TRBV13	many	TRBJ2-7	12	TGTGCCAGCAGCCCGGGGAACTACGAGCAGTACTTC	CASSPGNYEQYF
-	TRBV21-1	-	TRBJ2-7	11	TGTGCCAGCAGCAATCAGGGCGAGCAGTACTTC	CASSNQGEQYF
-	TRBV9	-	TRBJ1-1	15	TGTGCCAGCAGCGTAGATTTGAGGGGGGACACTGAAGCTTTCTTT	CASSVDLRGDTEAFF
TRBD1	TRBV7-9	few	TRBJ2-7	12	TGTGCCAGCAGCTTTTTGGGACAGGGTCAGTACTTC	CASSFLGQGQYF
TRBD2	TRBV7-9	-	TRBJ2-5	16	TGTGCCAGCAGTGCCCGCGGGAGGGCCGGCTACAATGAGCAGTACTTC	CASSARGRAGYNEQYF
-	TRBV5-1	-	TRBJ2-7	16	TGCGCCAGCAGCTTGGTGTTACAGGGTGGGTCCTACGAGCAGTACTTC	CASSLVLQGGSYEQYF
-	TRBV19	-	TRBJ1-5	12	TGTGCCAGTAGTAAGTGGAATCAGCCCCAGCATTTT	CASSKWNQPQHF
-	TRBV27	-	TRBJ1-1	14	TGTGCCAGCAGTTTATTTTTGGGGAACACTGAAGCTTTCTTT	CASSLFLGNTEAFF
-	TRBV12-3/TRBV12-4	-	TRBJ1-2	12	TGTGCCAGCAGTCACGAGGGGTATGGCTACACCTTC	CASSHEGYGYTF
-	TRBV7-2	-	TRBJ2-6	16	TGTGCCAGCAGCTTATCTGGGATCTCTGGGGCCAACGTCCTGACTTTC	CASSLSGISGANVLTF
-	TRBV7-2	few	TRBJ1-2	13	TGTGCCAGCGGGACGTACATGAACTATGGCTACACCTTC	CASGTYMNYGYTF
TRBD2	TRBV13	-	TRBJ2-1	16	TGTGCCAGCAGCCGGGGGGGCAGGGTCTCCCACAATGAGCAGTTCTTC	CASSRGGRVSHNEQFF